A few counts support the clone carrying this T cell receptor beta chain. The antigen is unknown. These data are taken from a study of blood T cells in healthy people across ages. Overall study findings and caveats: A strong correlation was found between TCR beta diversity and the percentage of naive T cells.

The use of a sample-barcoded 5' primer and a J-beta primer mix characterized a second PCR of roughly 7 to 12 cycles. Each sample provided no less than 2.5 million CDR3-containing paired-end reads. TCRdb recomputed calls from the 5' RACE reads with MiXCR, one row per CDR3 protein. Of around 1,700,000 distinct CDR3 sequences in the sample, over 25% are singletons; the top ten hold approximately 7.7%. V lost 5 bases to trimming and J lost 4 bases, with 15 bases between them. The CDR3 sequence is 14 residues long. Germline V gives CDR1 SGHRS, CDR2 YFSETQ. The sequence was obtained from a young woman in good health. This chain connects TRBV5-1 to TRBJ1-2; D call uncertain. The sequenced material came from blood. The CDR3 DNA follows: TGCGCCAGCAGTCGACTAGCGGAGGCCTATGGCTACACCTTC. Translated, it gives CASSRLAEAYGYTF. Using reference TRBV5-1 and TRBJ1-2 for the parts outside the CDR3, the full variable domain is KAGVTQTPRYLIKTRGQQVTLSCSPISGHRSVSWYQQTPGQGLQFLFEYFSETQRNKGNFPGRFSGRQFSNSRSEMNVSTLELGDSALYLCASSRLAEAYGYTFGSGTRLTVV.